These T cell receptor beta chains were read from a single sample in a study of T-cell reconstitution after alpha-beta-depleted transplantation in children. TCRdb ran MiXCR on the PCR reads and lists one entry per CDR3 protein. Counted here are hundreds of thousands of distinct CDR3 sequences, about 16% occurring once; the ten biggest clones make up roughly 5%. Here the sequenced sample was PBMCs, mostly from graft donor cells, taken 360 days after TCRalphabeta/CD19-depleted stem cell transplant. Source of these receptors: a male patient younger than 18 who had a stem cell transplant for acute lymphoblastic leukemia, so the T cells may come from the graft donor. Each CDR3 is given with its conserved first and last residue. D genes are given only for firm matches. Not all rows give a size; the values are once, few, many and, for expanded clones, a class.

TRBV12-3/TRBV12-4	.	few	TRBJ1-1	TGTGCCAGAGCTACAGGGTCCAATGAAGCTTTCTTT	CARATGSNEAFF
TRBV5-1	.	.	TRBJ2-1	TGCGCCAGCAGCTTGGCCCTCACGGGGATGGGGTTCTTC	CASSLALTGMGFF
TRBV12-3/TRBV12-4	.	few	TRBJ2-6	TGTGCCAGCAGGCAAGGGGGGGGGAGGTCTGGGGCCAACGTCCTGACTTTC	CASRQGGGRSGANVLTF
TRBV9	.	.	TRBJ2-7	TGTGCCAGCAGCGTTCGACAGGACCCATCCTACGAGCAGTACTTC	CASSVRQDPSYEQYF
TRBV5-1	.	few	TRBJ1-1	TGCGCCAGCAGGGCCGCCAGGGACGAAGCTTTCTTT	CASRAARDEAFF
TRBV6-5	TRBD1	.	TRBJ2-7	TGTGCCAGCAGTTCGACAGGGGGGCTGGACGAGCAGTACTTC	CASSSTGGLDEQYF
TRBV2	.	few	TRBJ2-1	TGTGCCAGAGGATGGGTGGGGGGAGAAGAGCAGTTCTTC	CARGWVGGEEQFF
TRBV2	.	.	TRBJ2-3	TGTGCCAGCAGTTCTTCCCCCGATTCTCCAGGGTCAGAAAAGGATACGCAGTATTTT	CASSSSPDSPGSEKDTQYF
TRBV12-3/TRBV12-4	TRBD1	.	TRBJ2-7	TGTGCCAGCAAAACCGGGACAGGGTCCTACGAGCAGTACTTC	CASKTGTGSYEQYF
TRBV11-2	.	.	TRBJ2-4	TGTGCCAGCAGCTTAGCACCCCGTTTCATCGGGAACATTCAGTACTTC	CASSLAPRFIGNIQYF
TRBV7-9	.	few	TRBJ1-1	TGTGCCAGCAGCTCCGGAAATGGTGCGGGAAACACTGAAGCTTTCTTT	CASSSGNGAGNTEAFF
TRBV4-1	.	.	TRBJ2-1	TGCGCCAGCAGCCAAGATCCGAGAGGCTTACATAGCTCCTACAATGAGCAGTTCTTC	CASSQDPRGLHSSYNEQFF
TRBV20-1	TRBD1	few	TRBJ2-7	TGCAGTGCGAAGCAGGGGGCAGCTTTGCCCGAGCAGTACTTC	CSAKQGAALPEQYF
TRBV2	TRBD2	.	TRBJ2-2	TGTGCCAGCAGGTTTAGCGGGACGAACACCGGGGAGCTGTTTTTT	CASRFSGTNTGELFF
TRBV27	TRBD1	few	TRBJ1-1	TGTGCCAGCACTCCGACAGGGGCGGGCACTGAAGCTTTCTTT	CASTPTGAGTEAFF
TRBV25-1	.	many	TRBJ1-2	TGTGCCAGCAGTGTTCAGGGTTCTGGCTACACCTTC	CASSVQGSGYTF
TRBV14	.	.	TRBJ2-4	TGTGCCAGCAGCCGAGGACCCGTAAACATTCAGTACTTC	CASSRGPVNIQYF
TRBV7-9	.	few	TRBJ2-3	TGTGCCAGCAGAGGTTTTTTGGGGCGGAGGACAGATACGCAGTATTTT	CASRGFLGRRTDTQYF
TRBV12-3/TRBV12-4	.	.	TRBJ1-3	TGTGCCAGCAGTTTATGGGACTCTGGAAACACCATATATTTT	CASSLWDSGNTIYF
TRBV29-1	TRBD1	.	TRBJ2-2	TGCAGCGCCGTGACAGGGGGCGCGAGTTGGAACACCGGGGAGCTGTTTTTT	CSAVTGGASWNTGELFF
TRBV4-1	TRBD1	many	TRBJ2-7	TGCGCCAGCAGCCAAGATGGCATGGGACAGGGACCGCACGAGCAGTACTTC	CASSQDGMGQGPHEQYF
TRBV27	TRBD2	few	TRBJ2-7	TGTGCCAGCCAAGATAGCGGGAGGGCCGGCGAGCAGTACTTC	CASQDSGRAGEQYF
TRBV9	.	.	TRBJ2-2	TGTGCCAGCAGCGTAGCTAAGGGAGTGGAGCTGTTTTTT	CASSVAKGVELFF
TRBV2	TRBD2	few	TRBJ2-7	TGTGCCAGCAGTCGAGACTGGAGCGGGATGTACGAGCAGTACTTC	CASSRDWSGMYEQYF
TRBV5-1	TRBD2	.	TRBJ2-5	TGCGCCAGCAGTCGTAAAGCGGGAGGGGGAGAGACCCAGTACTTC	CASSRKAGGGETQYF
TRBV10-3	TRBD1	few	TRBJ2-7	TGTGCCATCAGTGGAGGGACAGGGGACTCCTACGAGCAGTACTTC	CAISGGTGDSYEQYF
TRBV20-1	TRBD1	.	TRBJ1-2	TGCAGTGCTAGACGCCGCGGGACAGGGAATGGCTACACCTTC	CSARRRGTGNGYTF
TRBV7-2	.	few	TRBJ2-7	TGTGCCAGCAGCTTAGTGACGGGAGAGGGGTACGAGCAGTACTTC	CASSLVTGEGYEQYF
TRBV7-2	.	few	TRBJ1-2	TGTGCCAGCAGCTTATACTCAGGGGTCGGCTACACCTTC	CASSLYSGVGYTF
TRBV9	.	once	TRBJ2-1	TGTGCCAGCAGCGTAGTAGAGAATGAGCAGTTCTTC	CASSVVENEQFF
TRBV28	.	.	TRBJ1-6	TGTGCCAGCAGTTTATCCCGGGACGGCCCCTATTCACCCCTCCACTTT	CASSLSRDGPYSPLHF
TRBV20-1	.	few	TRBJ2-7	TGCAGTGCTAGAGAGGCCAGCGGGCTAACCTACGAGCAGTACTTC	CSAREASGLTYEQYF
TRBV7-3	.	many	TRBJ2-3	TGTGCCAGCAGCAGGGGTTTAGCAGATACGCAGTATTTT	CASSRGLADTQYF
TRBV12-3/TRBV12-4	.	many	TRBJ2-2	TGTGCCAGCATGGAGTCCTTGAACACCGGGGAGCTGTTTTTT	CASMESLNTGELFF
TRBV6-2/TRBV6-3	TRBD2	few	TRBJ2-1	TGTGCCAGCAGCTCCCCCCTGACTAGCGGGAGGGCCGGGGTACACAATGAGCAGTTCTTC	CASSSPLTSGRAGVHNEQFF
TRBV4-2	.	few	TRBJ2-3	TGTGCCAGCAGCCAAGATGTGCGTCTTTCGCAGTATTTT	CASSQDVRLSQYF
TRBV12-3/TRBV12-4	TRBD1	.	TRBJ1-2	TGTGCCAGCAGGACCACAGGGGGCGCCTATGGCTACACCTTC	CASRTTGGAYGYTF
TRBV6-1	.	many	TRBJ2-3	TGTGCCACCCGGGGGAGAGGTCGCACAGATACGCAGTATTTT	CATRGRGRTDTQYF
TRBV7-8	TRBD1	few	TRBJ2-7	TGTGCCAGCAGCTTAGACAGGGGGAGGATCCCGTCCTACGAGCAGTACTTC	CASSLDRGRIPSYEQYF
TRBV29-1	TRBD1	few	TRBJ1-2	TGCAGCGTTCCCCGGGGGACAGGGATTTTTAACTATGGCTACACCTTC	CSVPRGTGIFNYGYTF
TRBV5-1	.	many	TRBJ1-1	TGCGCCAGCAGCTTGGTGGGGGGCAACGCTGAAGCTTTCTTT	CASSLVGGNAEAFF
TRBV29-1	.	.	TRBJ2-7	TGCAGCGTCGAAGGACAGGGACTAGCTGAACGAGGGCTCTACGAGCAGTACTTC	CSVEGQGLAERGLYEQYF